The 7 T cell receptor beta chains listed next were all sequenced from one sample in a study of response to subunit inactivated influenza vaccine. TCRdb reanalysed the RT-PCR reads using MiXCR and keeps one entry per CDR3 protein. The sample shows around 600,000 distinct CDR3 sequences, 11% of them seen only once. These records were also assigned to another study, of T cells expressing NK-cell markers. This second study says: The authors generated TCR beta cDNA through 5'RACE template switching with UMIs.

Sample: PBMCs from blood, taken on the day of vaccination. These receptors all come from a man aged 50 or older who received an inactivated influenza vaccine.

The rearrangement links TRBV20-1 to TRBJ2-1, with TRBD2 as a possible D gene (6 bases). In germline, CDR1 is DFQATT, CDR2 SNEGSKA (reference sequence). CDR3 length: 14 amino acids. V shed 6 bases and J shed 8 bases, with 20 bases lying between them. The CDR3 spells CSALIREYGDEQFF. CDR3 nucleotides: TGCAGTGCATTAATCCGGGAGTACGGCGATGAGCAGTTCTTC.

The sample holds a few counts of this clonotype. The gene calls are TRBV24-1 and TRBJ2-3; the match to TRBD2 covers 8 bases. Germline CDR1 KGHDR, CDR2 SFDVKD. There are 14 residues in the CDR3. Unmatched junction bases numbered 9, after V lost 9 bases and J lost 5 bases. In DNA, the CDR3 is TGTGCCACCGCCCATAGCGGGGTAAGAGATACGCAGTATTTT. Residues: CATAHSGVRDTQYF.

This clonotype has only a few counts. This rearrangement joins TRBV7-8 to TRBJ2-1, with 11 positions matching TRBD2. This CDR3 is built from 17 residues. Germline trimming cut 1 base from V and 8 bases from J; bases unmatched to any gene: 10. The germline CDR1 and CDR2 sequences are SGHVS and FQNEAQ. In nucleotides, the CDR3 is TGTGCCAGCAGCTTAGGGACACTAGCGGGAGTTCACCATGAGCAGTTCTTC. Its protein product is CASSLGTLAGVHHEQFF. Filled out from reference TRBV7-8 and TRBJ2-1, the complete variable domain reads GAGVSQSPRYKVAKRGQDVALRCDPISGHVSLFWYQQALGQGPEFLTYFQNEAQLDKSGLPSDRFFAERPEGSVSTLKIQRTQQEDSAVYLCASSLGTLAGVHHEQFFGPGTRLTVL.

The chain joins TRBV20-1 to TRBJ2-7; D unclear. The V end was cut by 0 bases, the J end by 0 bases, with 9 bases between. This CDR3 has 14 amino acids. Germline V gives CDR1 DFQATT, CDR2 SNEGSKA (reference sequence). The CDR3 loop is CSARDQLSSYEQYF. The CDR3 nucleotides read TGCAGTGCTAGAGATCAGTTGAGCTCCTACGAGCAGTACTTC.

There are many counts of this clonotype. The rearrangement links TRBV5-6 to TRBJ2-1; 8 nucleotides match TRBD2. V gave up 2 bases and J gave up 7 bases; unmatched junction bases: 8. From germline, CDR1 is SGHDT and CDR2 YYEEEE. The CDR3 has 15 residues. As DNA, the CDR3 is TGTGCCAGCAGCTTTGACGTTGGCGGGAGGAATGAGCAGTTCTTC. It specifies CASSFDVGGRNEQFF.

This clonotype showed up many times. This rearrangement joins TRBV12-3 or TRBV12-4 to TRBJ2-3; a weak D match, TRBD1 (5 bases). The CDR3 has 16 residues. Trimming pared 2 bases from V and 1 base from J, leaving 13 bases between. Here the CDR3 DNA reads TGTGCCAGCAGTTTACAGGGCGCAGCTCGCACAGATACGCAGTATTTT. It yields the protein CASSLQGAARTDTQYF.

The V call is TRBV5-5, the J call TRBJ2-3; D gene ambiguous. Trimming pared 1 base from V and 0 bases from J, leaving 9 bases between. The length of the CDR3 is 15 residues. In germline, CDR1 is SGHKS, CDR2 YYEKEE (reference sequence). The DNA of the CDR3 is TGTGCCAGCAGCTTGACAGTAAGGAGCACAGATACGCAGTATTTT. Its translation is CASSLTVRSTDTQYF.